These 22 T cell receptor beta chains were sequenced from one sample in a study of T cell responses to AZD1222 COVID-19 vaccine. Sequencing used immunoSEQ multiplex PCR; TCRdb keeps in-frame clones, though not all of them. The data contain approximately 99,000 clones, approximately 89% of them singletons. Sequences were derived from peripheral blood, sampled on day 0 of MenACWY control vaccination. All receptors derive from an adult in good health.

This chain uses TRBV6-5 with TRBJ2-7; 8 bases map to TRBD1. Germline V gene data show CDR1 as MNHEY and CDR2 as SVGAGI. The trim removed 6 bases at V and 6 bases at J, leaving 7 bases unmatched. CDR3 length equals 13 residues. The CDR3 nucleotides are TGTGCCAGCAGAACCGGACAGGGTGGCGAGCAGTACTTC. Protein product: CASRTGQGGEQYF.

The rearrangement uses TRBV5-4 and TRBJ1-2, with a weak D call TRBD1 (5 bases). The CDR3 covers 14 residues. Trimming stripped 5 bases from V and 3 bases from J, with 14 bases between. CDR1 and CDR2 from the germline V gene are SGHNT and YYREEE (reference sequence). For the CDR3, the DNA is TGTGCCAGCAGGGCCTGGGGGGTGGACTATGGCTACACCTTC. Protein: CASRAWGVDYGYTF. The complete variable domain, with remaining parts taken from reference TRBV5-4 and TRBJ1-2, reads ETGVTQSPTHLIKTRGQQVTLRCSSQSGHNTVSWYQQALGQGPQFIFQYYREEENGRGNFPPRFSGLQFPNYSSELNVNALELDDSALYLCASRAWGVDYGYTFGSGTRLTVV.

The J gene is TRBJ2-7, the V gene TRBV4-1; D tentatively reads TRBD1 or TRBD2 (6 bases each). The V end was cut by 0 bases, the J end by 6 bases, with 15 bases between. Per germline, CDR1 MGHRA and CDR2 YSYEKL. This CDR3 is built from 15 residues. The CDR3 bases are TGCGCCAGCAGCCAAGATACCATCGGGGGCAGCGAGCAGTACTTC. Protein: CASSQDTIGGSEQYF.

The genes are TRBV28 and TRBJ1-4; D gene uncertain. The CDR3 has 14 amino acids. Germline V lookup: CDR1 MDHEN, CDR2 SYDVKM. Trimming cost V 3 bases and J 8 bases, with 13 bases left between them. The CDR3 bases are TGTGCCAGCAGTTTCATAGATTCGCCCGAAAAACTGTTTTTT. Its translation is CASSFIDSPEKLFF.

This clone was observed a handful of times. This chain connects TRBV12-3 or TRBV12-4 to TRBJ2-2, with D possibly being TRBD2 (5 bases). The CDR3 contains 12 residues. V was trimmed by 6 bases and J by 5 bases, leaving 7 bases between them. The CDR3 loop is CASSRGTGELFF. The CDR3 coding sequence is TGTGCCAGCAGCCGAGGGACCGGGGAGCTGTTTTTT.

The chain employs TRBV2 and TRBJ1-6; 7 bases align to TRBD1. CDR3 size: 16 residues. The ends lost 2 bases at V and 6 bases at J; junction bases unmatched: 7. From germline, CDR1 is SNHLY and CDR2 FYNNEI. The CDR3 coding sequence is TGTGCCAGCAGTGAATCATGGGGACAGATTAATTCACCCCTCCACTTT. Protein product: CASSESWGQINSPLHF.

The J gene is TRBJ1-1, the V gene TRBV28; D is uncertain. Germline CDR1 MDHEN, CDR2 SYDVKM. This CDR3 has 12 residues. Trimming cost V 0 bases and J 1 base, with 0 bases left between them. CDR3 coding DNA: TGTGCCAGCAGTTTATGGAACACTGAAGCTTTCTTT. This encodes CASSLWNTEAFF.

With regard to this clone: A read error may account for a junction end that differs from germline. The J gene is TRBJ2-3, the V gene TRBV7-7, with 12 bases identical to TRBD1. The CDR3 extends over 15 amino acids. CDR1 is SSHAT, CDR2 FNYEAQ, per germline (reference sequence). CDR3 nucleotides: TGTGCTAGCAGCAAGGGACAGGGGGCGTCCGATACGCAGTATTTT. It yields the protein CASSKGQGASDTQYF.

This sequence joins TRBV6-2 or TRBV6-3 and TRBJ2-2; no reliable D call. V dropped 2 bases and J dropped 6 bases, with 13 bases sitting between them. This CDR3 spans 15 amino acids. Germline loops: CDR1 MNHEY, CDR2 SVGEGT. Here the CDR3 reads CASSYTGRAAGELFF. The CDR3 DNA follows: TGTGCCAGCAGTTACACCGGACGAGCAGCCGGGGAGCTGTTTTTT.

The sample holds one count of this clone. The gene calls are TRBV11-2 and TRBJ1-6; possibly TRBD1 for D (5 bases). Germline CDR1 and CDR2: SGHAT and FQNNGV. This CDR3 is 14 amino acids long. The ends were cut back, 6 bases at V and 6 bases at J, with 12 bases in the middle. The chain's CDR3 is CASSRGYSNSPLHF. In DNA form, the CDR3 reads TGTGCCAGCAGTCGGGGGTACAGTAATTCACCCCTCCACTTT.

The table lists this clone with a count of one. V and J are TRBV6-1 and TRBJ2-5; 8 bases map to TRBD1. This CDR3 region has 15 residues. Germline CDR1 MNHNS, CDR2 SASEGT. V was pared by 1 base and J by 5 bases, with 6 bases of the junction left unmatched. The CDR3 DNA sequence: TGTGCCAGCAGTGAAGACAGGGGGAGTGGGGAGACCCAGTACTTC. Translated: CASSEDRGSGETQYF.

The rearrangement uses TRBV29-1 and TRBJ2-1; D remains ambiguous. CDR3 length: 12 amino acids. Trimming shortened V by 4 bases and J by 6 bases, and 10 bases separated the two germline ends. Germline CDR1 is SQVTM and CDR2 is ANQGSEA. Here the CDR3 reads CSVAAMGNEQFF. Written as DNA, the CDR3 is TGCAGCGTTGCTGCGATGGGCAATGAGCAGTTCTTC.

The chain combines TRBV4-3 with TRBJ2-2, with D possibly TRBD1 on 5 matching bases. The CDR3 length is 17 residues. The germline V gene has CDR1 LGHNA and CDR2 YSLEER. V was pared by 0 bases and J by 6 bases, with 17 bases between. The CDR3 spells CASSQEGLGPWAGELFF. For the CDR3, the DNA is TGCGCCAGCAGCCAAGAAGGTTTGGGGCCCTGGGCCGGGGAGCTGTTTTTT.

This chain links TRBV18 with TRBJ1-4, with D possibly being TRBD1 (5 bases). Germline CDR1 and CDR2: KGHSH and LQKENI. The CDR3 sequence is 15 residues long. V was trimmed by 6 bases and J by 2 bases, leaving 13 bases between them. The CDR3: CASSPGLGTNEKLFF. The CDR3 DNA sequence: TGTGCCAGCTCGCCGGGACTAGGGACTAATGAAAAACTGTTTTTT. Supplemented by reference TRBV18 and TRBJ1-4, the full variable domain reads NAGVMQNPRHLVRRRGQEARLRCSPMKGHSHVYWYRQLPEEGLKFMVYLQKENIIDESGMPKERFSAEFPKEGPSILRIQQVVRGDSAAYFCASSPGLGTNEKLFFGSGTQLSVL.

The rearrangement joins TRBV6-5 to TRBJ1-5; D remains unclear. Germline CDR1 reads MNHEY; CDR2 reads SVGAGI. Trimming removed 7 bases from V and 2 bases from J, with 6 bases in between. The CDR3 sequence is 12 residues long. CDR3 DNA: TGTGCCAGCAAGAATGGCAATCAGCCCCAGCATTTT. Translated: CASKNGNQPQHF.

The rearrangement links TRBV5-4 to TRBJ2-7, with 8 bases aligning to TRBD1. The germline CDR1 and CDR2 sequences are SGHNT and YYREEE (reference sequence). Trimming at V came to 4 bases and at J to 3 bases, leaving 9 bases not matched to a gene. The CDR3 totals 15 residues. The CDR3 region is CASSLGTGQVYEQYF. CDR3 nucleotide sequence: TGTGCCAGCAGCCTTGGGACAGGACAGGTCTACGAGCAGTACTTC.

The chain links TRBV5-1 to TRBJ2-4; 8 bases match TRBD1. Germline-derived CDR1 and CDR2 are SGHRS and YFSETQ. J was trimmed by 8 bases and V by 0 bases; bases with no gene match: 4. The CDR3 extends over 14 amino acids. The CDR3 protein is CASSLDGQGDIQYF. CDR3 in DNA: TGCGCCAGCAGCTTGGATGGACAGGGCGACATTCAGTACTTC.

V and J are TRBV28 and TRBJ1-6; D may be TRBD1 (6 bases). The CDR3 is made up of 12 amino acids. Germline CDR1 and CDR2: MDHEN and SYDVKM. Trimming pared 6 bases from V and 10 bases from J, leaving 10 bases between. The CDR3, as DNA: TGTGCCAGCAGGTACAGGGACTCACCCCTCCACTTT. As protein: CASRYRDSPLHF.

V is TRBV6-1 and J is TRBJ1-2, with unresolved D. The length of the CDR3 is 12 residues. Germline CDR1 MNHNS, CDR2 SASEGT. Trimming pared 2 bases from V and 4 bases from J, leaving 5 bases between. Here the CDR3 reads CASSERSYGYTF. The CDR3 DNA reads TGTGCCAGCAGTGAACGTAGCTATGGCTACACCTTC.

The chain recombines TRBV5-4 with TRBJ2-7, with 7 nucleotides matching TRBD2. V was pared by 2 bases and J by 3 bases, with 2 bases of the junction left unmatched. Germline CDR1 reads SGHNT; CDR2 reads YYREEE (reference sequence). This CDR3 contains 13 residues. The chain's CDR3 is CASSFSGGYEQYF. The CDR3 region has the DNA TGTGCCAGCAGCTTTTCGGGGGGCTACGAGCAGTACTTC.

The gene calls are TRBV7-9 and TRBJ1-2, with 11 bases identical to TRBD1. The CDR3 length is 16 residues. Trimming cost V 5 bases and J 0 bases; bases outside gene matches: 5. Germline V CDR1 and CDR2: SEHNR, FQNEAQ (reference sequence). The CDR3 loop is CASSLGTGGSNYGYTF. Here the CDR3 DNA reads TGTGCCAGCAGCCTTGGGACAGGGGGATCTAACTATGGCTACACCTTC.

The chain employs TRBV19 and TRBJ1-2, with 7 bases lining up with TRBD1. Germline assignment: CDR1 LNHDA and CDR2 SQIVND (reference sequence). The CDR3 covers 16 residues. V lost 6 bases to trimming and J lost 8 bases; unmatched junction nucleotides: 18. CDR3 region: CASSPWDSFTGGGYTF. CDR3 coding DNA: TGTGCCAGTAGCCCTTGGGACAGCTTCACCGGCGGAGGCTACACCTTC.